This T cell receptor (beta chain) derives from a study of molecular identifiers for immune sequencing clone quantification. This clonotype was detected ten times or more. Its matching antigen is unknown. Study findings and constraints: Investigators reportedly could detect spiked Jurkat TCR RNA from one cell among around 900,000 naive cells.

MiXCR was run by TCRdb on the PCR reads, yielding one entry per CDR3 protein. The sample has tens of thousands of distinct CDR3 sequences, under 20% seen once. Germline CDR1 reads SEHNR; CDR2 reads FQNEAQ (reference sequence). The CDR3 length is 12 residues. Trimming took 5 bases from V and 6 from J, leaving 11 bases between them. A CD8+CD4-CCR7+CD45RA+ phenotype served as the sorting definition for naive CD8 T cells. The specimen was naive CD8+ T cells from blood, with Jurkat cell RNA spiked in. As to subset: FACS-sorted CD8+CD4-CCR7+CD45RA+ naive T cells. V gene TRBV7-9 combines with J gene TRBJ2-7, with D hard to call. This TCR was sampled from a human donor in good health. Some libraries in this study had Jurkat cell RNA spiked in. CDR3 DNA sequence: TGTGCCAGCAGCCGCTCAGCCGGCGAGCAGTACTTC. Protein product: CASSRSAGEQYF.